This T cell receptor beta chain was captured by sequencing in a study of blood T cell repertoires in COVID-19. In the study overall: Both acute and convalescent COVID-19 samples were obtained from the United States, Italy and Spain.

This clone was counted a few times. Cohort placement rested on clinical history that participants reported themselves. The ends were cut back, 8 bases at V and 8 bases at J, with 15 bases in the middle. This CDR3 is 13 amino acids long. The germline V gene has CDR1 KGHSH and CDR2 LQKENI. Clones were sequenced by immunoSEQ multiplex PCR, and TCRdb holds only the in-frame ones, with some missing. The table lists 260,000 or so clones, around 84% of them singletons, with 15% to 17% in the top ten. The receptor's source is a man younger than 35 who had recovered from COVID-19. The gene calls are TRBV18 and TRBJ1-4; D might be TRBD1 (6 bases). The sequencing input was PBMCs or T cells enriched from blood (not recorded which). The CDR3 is CASQAGQGEKLFF. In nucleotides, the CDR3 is TGTGCCAGCCAAGCAGGGCAGGGGGAAAAACTGTTTTTT.